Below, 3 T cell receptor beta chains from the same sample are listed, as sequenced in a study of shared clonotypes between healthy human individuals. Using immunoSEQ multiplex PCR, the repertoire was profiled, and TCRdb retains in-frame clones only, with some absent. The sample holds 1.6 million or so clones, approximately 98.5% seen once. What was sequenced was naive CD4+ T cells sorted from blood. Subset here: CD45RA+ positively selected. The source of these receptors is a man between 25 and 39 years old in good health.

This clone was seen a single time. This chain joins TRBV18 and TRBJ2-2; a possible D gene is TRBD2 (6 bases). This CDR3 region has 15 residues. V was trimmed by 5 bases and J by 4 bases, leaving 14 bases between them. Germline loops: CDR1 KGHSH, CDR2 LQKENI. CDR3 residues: CASSGIRRGTGELFF. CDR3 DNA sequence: TGTGCCAGCTCAGGGATACGGCGGGGCACCGGGGAGCTGTTTTTT.

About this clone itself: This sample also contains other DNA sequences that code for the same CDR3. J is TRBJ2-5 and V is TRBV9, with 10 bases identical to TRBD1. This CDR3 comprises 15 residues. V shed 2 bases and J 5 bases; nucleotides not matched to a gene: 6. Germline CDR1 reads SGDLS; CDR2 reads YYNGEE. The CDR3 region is CASSVSGTGEETQYF. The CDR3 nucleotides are TGTGCCAGCAGCGTTTCCGGGACAGGGGAGGAGACCCAGTACTTC.

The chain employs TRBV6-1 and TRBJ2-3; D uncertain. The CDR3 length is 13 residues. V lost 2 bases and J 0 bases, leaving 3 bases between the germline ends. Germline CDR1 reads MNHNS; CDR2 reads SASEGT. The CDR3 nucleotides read TGTGCCAGCAGTGAAAGGAGCACAGATACGCAGTATTTT. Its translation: CASSERSTDTQYF.